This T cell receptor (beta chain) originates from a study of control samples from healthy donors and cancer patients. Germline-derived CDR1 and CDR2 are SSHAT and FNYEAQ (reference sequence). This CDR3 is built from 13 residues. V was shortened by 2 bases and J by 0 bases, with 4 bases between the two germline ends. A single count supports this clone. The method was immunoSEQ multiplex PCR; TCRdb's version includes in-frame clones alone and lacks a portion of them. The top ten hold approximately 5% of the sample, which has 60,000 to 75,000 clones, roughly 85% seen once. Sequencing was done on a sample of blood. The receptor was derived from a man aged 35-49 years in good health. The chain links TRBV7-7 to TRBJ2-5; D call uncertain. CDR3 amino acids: CASSLKYQETQYF. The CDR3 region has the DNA TGTGCCAGCAGCTTAAAGTACCAAGAGACCCAGTACTTC.